This entry features one TCR beta chain sequence. What it recognizes is unknown. These data belong to a study of PD-L1 blockade in urothelial cancer. Study-level background: Atezolizumab 1,200 mg was given intravenously every 3 weeks, starting 2014. T cells numbered a median of approximately 150,000 in the blood samples.

The CDR3 consists of 15 residues. CDR1 is GTSNPN, CDR2 SVGIG, per germline (reference sequence). With 2 bases clipped from V and 6 bases from J, the junction kept 8 bases outside the gene matches. Method: immunoSEQ multiplex PCR; TCRdb's copy keeps in-frame clones and lacks some. This sample has about 88,000 clones; 85% to 95% occur once, and the top ten carry around a tenth. Study-wide findings and caveats: Tumor-associated clones in blood expanded more at 3 weeks in durable-benefit patients.

This sequence was found in a man between 60 and 75 years old with urothelial cancer. The rearrangement joins TRBV30 to TRBJ2-2; 8 bases are shared with TRBD2. This material consisted of PBMCs, taken around atezolizumab (anti-PD-L1) treatment. The CDR3 sequence: CAWSTGGGGPGELFF. In nucleotides, the CDR3 is TGTGCCTGGAGTACGGGAGGGGGAGGTCCCGGGGAGCTGTTTTTT.